The rows below give T cell receptor beta chains drawn from one sample of a study of T cells in Graves' hyperthyroidism and ophthalmopathy. Using its own MiXCR run on the multiplex PCR reads, TCRdb lists one record per CDR3 protein. The repertoire holds about half a million distinct CDR3 sequences, with approximately 16% as singletons. Sequenced: blood. These receptor sequences come from a woman aged 30 to 39 with Graves' ophthalmopathy. Each CDR3 is given with its conserved first and last residue. Each record gives: J gene, clone size, D gene, V gene, CDR3 protein, CDR3 DNA. The D gene is left open where the match is weak. Not every row has a clone size; where given, it reads once, few, many or a size class.

TRBJ2-1	.	.	TRBV24-1	CATSDSDGNEQFF	TGTGCCACCAGTGATTCCGACGGCAATGAGCAGTTCTTC
TRBJ1-2	few	TRBD1	TRBV20-1	CSAFSTGDYGYTF	TGCAGTGCTTTTTCTACAGGGGACTATGGCTACACCTTC
TRBJ2-7	few	TRBD2	TRBV5-4	CASSPGGSGAYEQYF	TGTGCCAGCAGCCCGGGGGGTAGCGGAGCCTACGAGCAGTACTTC
TRBJ2-5	many	.	TRBV12-3/TRBV12-4	CGSGRGAQETQYF	TGTGGCAGCGGCCGGGGGGCCCAAGAGACCCAGTACTTC
TRBJ2-1	.	.	TRBV5-8	CASSGLINEQVF	TGTGCCAGCAGCGGCCTAATAAATGAGCAGGTCTTC
TRBJ1-1	many	.	TRBV10-3	CAIGQPNTEAFF	TGTGCCATCGGACAGCCGAACACTGAAGCTTTCTTT
TRBJ1-6	many	.	TRBV30	CAWTGFPAHSPLHF	TGTGCCTGGACGGGATTTCCAGCCCATTCACCCCTCCACTTT
TRBJ2-7	.	.	TRBV20-1	CSASGRINRGTYEQYF	TGCAGTGCTAGCGGCCGGATAAATAGGGGAACCTACGAGCAGTACTTC
TRBJ2-1	few	.	TRBV9	CASSVGRGSNEQFF	TGTGCCAGCAGCGTAGGGAGGGGGTCCAATGAGCAGTTCTTC
TRBJ1-1	.	TRBD1	TRBV19	CASSTFGQGNTEAFF	TGTGCCAGTAGTACTTTCGGACAGGGCAACACTGAAGCTTTCTTT
TRBJ1-2	.	.	TRBV28	CASSDPHGYTF	TGTGCCAGCAGTGATCCCCATGGCTACACCTTC
TRBJ2-7	.	.	TRBV10-3	CAISESEGSSYEQYF	TGTGCCATCAGTGAGTCAGAGGGTAGCTCCTACGAGCAGTACTTC
TRBJ2-7	many	.	TRBV5-1	CASSLYAGSYEQYF	TGCGCCAGCAGCTTATATGCCGGCTCCTACGAGCAGTACTTC
TRBJ1-4	.	.	TRBV7-8	CASREGDIRNEKLFF	TGTGCCAGCAGGGAAGGGGATATAAGGAATGAAAAACTGTTTTTT
TRBJ2-1	.	.	TRBV9	CASSDQGRNEQFF	TGTGCCAGCAGCGATCAGGGGCGGAATGAGCAGTTCTTC